This passage covers 10 T cell receptor beta chains from one sample sequenced in a study of cytomegalovirus exposure and HLA in healthy donors. Use of 60 Vbeta and 13 Jbeta primers characterized the PCR. Assay: immunoSEQ multiplex PCR; the TCRdb copy retains only in-frame clones and omits some. In the table there are more than 70,000 clones, over 70% of which are singletons. Sequenced sample: PBMCs. The receptors here all came from a boy between 10 and 17 years old in good health and CMV-seronegative.

The chain is built from TRBV5-1 and TRBJ2-7; TRBD1 matches 7 bases. The CDR3 consists of 16 residues. CDR1 SGHRS and CDR2 YFSETQ come from the germline V gene. The V segment lost 0 bases and the J segment 4 bases; nucleotides outside the gene matches: 10. This CDR3 reads CASSLEPGQPRYEQYF. CDR3 in DNA: TGCGCCAGCAGCTTGGAGCCGGGACAGCCTCGATACGAGCAGTACTTC.

The chain uses TRBV4-2 and TRBJ2-7; TRBD2 matches 13 bases. Germline lookup yields CDR1 LGHNA and CDR2 YNFKEQ. This CDR3 is 16 amino acids long. The ends lost 3 bases at V and 4 bases at J; junction bases unmatched: 6. The CDR3 sequence is CASSHAKGLAGYEQYF. CDR3 sequence (DNA): TGTGCCAGCAGCCATGCTAAGGGACTAGCGGGATACGAGCAGTACTTC.

The chain carries TRBV7-9 and TRBJ2-7, with 8 bases fitting TRBD1. The CDR3 runs to 14 residues. The germline V gene has CDR1 SEHNR and CDR2 FQNEAQ (reference sequence). V was clipped by 4 bases and J by 5 bases; unmatched bases: 7. CDR3 protein: CASSSQGAKNEQYF. CDR3 nucleotides: TGTGCCAGCAGCTCGCAGGGGGCGAAAAACGAGCAGTACTTC. Supplemented by reference TRBV7-9 and TRBJ2-7, the full variable domain reads DTGVSQNPRHKITKRGQNVTFRCDPISEHNRLYWYRQTLGQGPEFLTYFQNEAQLEKSRLLSDRFSAERPKGSFSTLEIQRTEQGDSAMYLCASSSQGAKNEQYFGPGTRLTVT.

The V gene is TRBV13, the J gene TRBJ2-5, with D perhaps TRBD2 (5 bases). Germline V lookup: CDR1 PRHDT, CDR2 FYEKMQ (reference sequence). Trimming removed 2 bases at V and 2 bases at J, with 12 bases between. The CDR3 sequence is 15 residues long. The CDR3 region has the DNA TGTGCCAGCAGCTTATCGGGAAGGGATCAAGAGACCCAGTACTTC. It encodes CASSLSGRDQETQYF.

The J gene is TRBJ2-3, the V gene TRBV29-1, with 14 bases matching TRBD2. This CDR3 is 17 amino acids long. Germline V gene sequence: CDR1 SQVTM, CDR2 ANQGSEA. With 5 bases clipped from V and 4 bases from J, the junction kept 11 bases outside the gene matches. The CDR3 here is CSVIPGLAGAGADTQYF. CDR3 DNA: TGCAGCGTTATCCCGGGACTAGCGGGAGCGGGGGCAGATACGCAGTATTTT.

CDR3 protein: CASNRELNSPLHF. CDR3 in DNA: TGCGCCAGCAACAGGGAATTAAATTCACCCCTCCACTTT. J is TRBJ1-6 and V is TRBV10-2, with D maybe TRBD1 (6 bases). Germline lookup yields CDR1 WSHSY and CDR2 SAAADI. The CDR3 totals 13 residues. With 7 bases removed from V and 7 bases from J, the gap between germline ends came to 11 bases.

This clone has a single count. V usage is TRBV28 and J usage is TRBJ2-7; possibly TRBD1 for D (6 bases). Germline V gives CDR1 MDHEN, CDR2 SYDVKM. The CDR3 loop spans 15 amino acids. V gave up 5 bases and J gave up 3 bases, with 17 bases separating them. The DNA of the CDR3 is TGTGCCAGCAGTCTACAGGGACGGACTTTCTACGAGCAGTACTTC. Protein product: CASSLQGRTFYEQYF.

The V gene is TRBV28, the J gene TRBJ2-1; 11 bases agree with TRBD2. V shed 6 bases, J shed 4 bases, and the junction held 8 bases outside the gene matches. CDR3 length equals 16 residues. In germline, CDR1 is MDHEN, CDR2 SYDVKM. The CDR3 region has the DNA TGTGCCAGCAGAAACCAGGGACTAGCGGATTACAATGAGCAGTTCTTC. It specifies CASRNQGLADYNEQFF. The complete variable domain, with remaining parts taken from reference TRBV28 and TRBJ2-1, reads DVKVTQSSRYLVKRTGEKVFLECVQDMDHENMFWYRQDPGLGLRLIYFSYDVKMKEKGDIPEGYSVSREKKERFSLILESASTNQTSMYLCASRNQGLADYNEQFFGPGTRLTVL.

The chain recombines TRBV28 with TRBJ1-2; D unresolved. Germline-derived CDR1 and CDR2 are MDHEN and SYDVKM. The CDR3 totals 15 residues. V lost 1 base and J 2 bases, leaving 11 bases between the germline ends. The CDR3 nucleotides read TGTGCCAGCAGTTTATCAATAGAGGGCAACTATGGCTACACCTTC. Amino acids: CASSLSIEGNYGYTF.

This chain connects TRBV30 to TRBJ2-3, with 11 bases matching TRBD2. CDR1 is GTSNPN and CDR2 is SVGIG in the germline V gene (reference sequence). The CDR3 is made up of 15 amino acids. J lost 2 bases, V lost 5 bases, and 6 bases had no gene match. In DNA, the CDR3 is TGTGCCTGGGGGATGGGACTAGCGGACACAGATACGCAGTATTTT. It codes for CAWGMGLADTDTQYF.